A single sample is the source of the 20 T cell receptor beta chains below, sequenced in a study of Graves' ophthalmopathy and Graves' hyperthyroidism. Researchers took RNA transcripts and amplified TCR beta CDR3 regions from them. Scientists carried out first-round RT-PCR using HTBI primers and then a second-round multiplex PCR. MiXCR, run by TCRdb on the multiplex PCR reads, gives a single entry per CDR3 protein. Seen here are about 210,000 distinct CDR3 sequences, approximately 29% observed once, and the top ten hold approximately 9%. Source material: peripheral blood. The source is a man aged 45 to 65 with Graves' ophthalmopathy.

This clonotype was detected ten times or more. V gene TRBV15 combines with J gene TRBJ2-2, with no clear D. Germline assignment: CDR1 LNHNV and CDR2 YYDKDF (reference sequence). V was trimmed by 1 base and J by 7 bases, leaving 4 bases between them. This CDR3 is built from 12 residues. CDR3 in amino acids: CATSRVNGELFF. CDR3 bases: TGTGCCACCAGCAGAGTTAACGGGGAGCTGTTTTTT.

This clonotype showed up many times. The chain couples TRBV19 to TRBJ2-5; 14 bases fit TRBD2. V was pared by 3 bases and J by 4 bases, with 1 base of the junction left unmatched. The CDR3 totals 15 residues. Germline V gives CDR1 LNHDA, CDR2 SQIVND (reference sequence). CDR3 coding DNA: TGTGCCAGTAGTATTGGACTAGCGGGAGGAGAGACCCAGTACTTC. Translated: CASSIGLAGGETQYF.

This clonotype has ten or more counts. The junction departs from germline at one end; a sequencing error may be responsible. CDR3 protein: CASSQGAGGMVETQYF. In nucleotides, the CDR3 is TGTGCCAGCAGCCAAGGGGCAGGGGGAATGGTGGAGACCCAATACTTC. The chain uses TRBV3-1 and TRBJ2-5, with 7 bases that match TRBD1. Germline CDR1 is LGHDT and CDR2 is YNNKEL (reference sequence). The CDR3 extends over 16 amino acids.

This clonotype was recorded at least ten times. The chain couples TRBV18 to TRBJ2-7; tentatively, D is TRBD1 (6 bases). The CDR3 spans 13 residues. Trimming cost V 4 bases and J 1 base, with 8 bases left between them. CDR1 is KGHSH and CDR2 is LQKENI in the germline V gene. CDR3 in DNA: TGTGCCAGCTCACGGGACATTTCCTACGAGCAGTACTTC. The encoded protein is CASSRDISYEQYF.

This clonotype has at least ten counts. The chain links TRBV6-1 to TRBJ2-2; 7 nucleotides line up with TRBD1. There are 16 residues in the CDR3. V shed 6 bases, J shed 3 bases, and the junction held 10 bases outside the gene matches. Germline V CDR1 and CDR2: MNHNS, SASEGT. CDR3 residues: CASSLRQGRDTGELFF. CDR3 nucleotide sequence: TGTGCCAGCAGCTTGAGACAGGGACGGGACACCGGGGAGCTGTTTTTT.

This clonotype was seen ten or more times. The chain employs TRBV19 and TRBJ2-7; 10 bases fit TRBD2. V was clipped by 1 base and J by 3 bases; unmatched bases: 3. The CDR3 has 15 amino acids. The germline V gene has CDR1 LNHDA and CDR2 SQIVND (reference sequence). CDR3 coding DNA: TGTGCCAGTAGTATAGCTCTAGCGGGAGTCTACGAGCAGTACTTC. Its translation is CASSIALAGVYEQYF.

In this sample, this clonotype turned up many times. The genes are TRBV13 and TRBJ2-5; TRBD2 matches 10 bases. The CDR3 runs to 15 residues. The germline CDR1 and CDR2 sequences are PRHDT and FYEKMQ (reference sequence). The junction had 3 bases not matched to a gene; V was cut back by 1 base and J by 4 bases. The CDR3 here is CASSLVSSGGETQYF. The CDR3 nucleotides read TGTGCCAGCAGCTTAGTTTCTAGCGGGGGAGAGACCCAGTACTTC.

This clonotype was seen at least ten times. This chain links TRBV19 with TRBJ1-5; possible D gene TRBD1, 6 bases. The CDR3 covers 17 residues. Germline V gives CDR1 LNHDA, CDR2 SQIVND (reference sequence). V lost 4 bases and J 2 bases, leaving 18 bases between the germline ends. CDR3 bases: TGTGCCAGTAGTACTCAGGGGCCGGGTACGGGCAATCAGCCCCAGCATTTT. Amino acids: CASSTQGPGTGNQPQHF. The whole variable domain, remainder taken from reference TRBV19 and TRBJ1-5, is DGGITQSPKYLFRKEGQNVTLSCEQNLNHDAMYWYRQDPGQGLRLIYYSQIVNDFQKGDIAEGYSVSREKKESFPLTVTSAQKNPTAFYLCASSTQGPGTGNQPQHFGDGTRLSIL.

The table lists this clonotype with many counts. The rearrangement uses TRBV5-1 and TRBJ1-1; no clear D. Germline V gene data show CDR1 as SGHRS and CDR2 as YFSETQ. This CDR3 spans 15 amino acids. V dropped 0 bases and J dropped 1 base, with 10 bases sitting between them. CDR3 nucleotide sequence: TGCGCCAGCAGCTTGGGACCCACCGAGAACACTGAAGCTTTCTTT. It yields the protein CASSLGPTENTEAFF.

In its sample, this clonotype was seen many times. This chain connects TRBV20-1 to TRBJ2-7; 10 positions match TRBD1. The V segment lost 4 bases and the J segment 4 bases; nucleotides outside the gene matches: 7. The germline V gene encodes CDR1 DFQATT and CDR2 SNEGSKA (reference sequence). The CDR3 is 14 amino acids. The chain's CDR3 is CSAKSGQGKYEQYF. CDR3 nucleotide sequence: TGCAGTGCTAAATCGGGACAGGGGAAGTACGAGCAGTACTTC.

The V gene is TRBV7-3, the J gene TRBJ1-6, with D possibly being TRBD1 (6 bases). V dropped 6 bases and J dropped 8 bases, with 14 bases sitting between them. In germline, CDR1 is SGHTA, CDR2 FQGTGA. The CDR3 runs to 14 residues. The CDR3 here is CASSMGPGDSPLHF. CDR3 DNA: TGTGCCAGCAGTATGGGACCAGGGGATTCACCCCTCCACTTT.

This chain links TRBV7-2 with TRBJ2-5; 9 bases fit TRBD1. Germline-derived CDR1 and CDR2 are SGHTA and FQGNSA. This CDR3 is built from 14 residues. Trimming took 5 bases from V and 5 from J; bases not matched to a gene: 6. CDR3 region: CASSRRDRVETQYF. The CDR3 region has the DNA TGTGCCAGCAGCCGCCGGGACAGGGTGGAGACCCAGTACTTC.

In this sample, this clonotype turned up once. The CDR3 loop reads CASSEVGLAGGYEQYF. The CDR3 coding sequence is TGTGCCAGCAGTGAAGTGGGACTAGCGGGAGGCTACGAGCAGTACTTC. The V and J genes are TRBV6-1 and TRBJ2-7, with 15 bases matching TRBD2. Germline assignment: CDR1 MNHNS and CDR2 SASEGT. The junction had 1 base not matched to a gene; V was cut back by 1 base and J by 3 bases. The CDR3 has 16 amino acids.

The gene calls are TRBV12-3 or TRBV12-4 and TRBJ2-5; tentative D call: TRBD2 (6 bases). V lost 4 bases, J lost 4 bases, and 19 bases lay in between. The CDR3 totals 16 residues. Here the CDR3 DNA reads TGTGCCAGCAGTTCCCCCTCTGGGTCGGGAGCAGAGACCCAGTACTTC. It encodes CASSSPSGSGAETQYF.

This clonotype was recorded many times. The chain links TRBV6-1 to TRBJ2-7, with 7 bases matching TRBD1. Germline-derived CDR1 and CDR2 are MNHNS and SASEGT. Trimming at V came to 5 bases and at J to 5 bases, leaving 3 bases not matched to a gene. The CDR3 contains 12 residues. DNA for the CDR3: TGTGCCAGCAGTCTAACAGGGGACGAGCAGTACTTC. This codes for CASSLTGDEQYF.

This clonotype was counted ten times or more. The chain has TRBV9 and TRBJ2-2, with TRBD2 matching over 11 bases. This CDR3 is built from 17 residues. Per germline, CDR1 SGDLS and CDR2 YYNGEE. Unmatched junction bases numbered 6, after V lost 4 bases and J lost 1 base. DNA for the CDR3: TGTGCCAGCAGCACCCAGACTAGCGGGGAGAACACCGGGGAGCTGTTTTTT. The encoded protein is CASSTQTSGENTGELFF.

This clonotype was counted once. The chain is built from TRBV20-1 and TRBJ2-7; tentative D call: TRBD1 (7 bases). Trimming removed 2 bases at V and 9 bases at J, with 11 bases between. The CDR3 extends over 11 amino acids. The V gene's germline CDR1 is DFQATT and CDR2 SNEGSKA (reference sequence). CDR3 in amino acids: CSARQGGWQYF. CDR3 nucleotides: TGCAGTGCTAGACAGGGGGGCTGGCAGTACTTC.

This clonotype was counted ten times or more. The chain recombines TRBV27 with TRBJ2-7; TRBD2 matches 7 bases. Germline trimming cut 5 bases from V and 0 bases from J; bases unmatched to any gene: 16. The germline CDR1 and CDR2 sequences are MNHEY and SMNVEV (reference sequence). There are 18 residues in the CDR3. CDR3 coding DNA: TGTGCCAGCAGTCTTTCTCCTCCTTCCGGGACTAACTCCTACGAGCAGTACTTC. It yields the protein CASSLSPPSGTNSYEQYF.

The sample holds many counts of this clonotype. This chain links TRBV20-1 with TRBJ1-5; no firm D call. CDR3 size: 12 residues. Germline CDR1 reads DFQATT; CDR2 reads SNEGSKA (reference sequence). Trimming removed 1 base from V and 2 bases from J, with 3 bases in between. CDR3 DNA: TGCAGTGCTAGAGGGGGCAATCAGCCCCAGCATTTT. Translated: CSARGGNQPQHF.

The rearrangement links TRBV29-1 to TRBJ2-5, with TRBD1 identical over 8 bases. V shed 3 bases, J shed 5 bases, and the junction held 5 bases outside the gene matches. The CDR3 covers 13 residues. From germline, CDR1 is SQVTM and CDR2 ANQGSEA. The CDR3 region is CSVETGEGETQYF. The CDR3 region has the DNA TGCAGCGTTGAGACAGGGGAAGGGGAGACCCAGTACTTC.